This TCR beta chain was captured in a study of cytomegalovirus exposure and HLA in healthy donors. On the study more broadly: It was reported in a later analysis that the 90 to 150 validation repertoires used the same platform as the approximately 600 first-cohort repertoires.

Overall study results and limits: The classifier reportedly diagnosed cytomegalovirus status with high specificity and sensitivity.

Comments on this clone: The target antigen is unknown.

Sequenced by immunoSEQ multiplex PCR; TCRdb stores in-frame clones only, minus some. Among some 130,000 clones listed, about 88% were seen once. Losses at the gene ends were 6 bases for V and 2 bases for J; bases not matched to a gene: 14. The length of the CDR3 is 18 residues. Per germline, CDR1 SGHAT and CDR2 FQNNGV. V is TRBV11-2 and J is TRBJ2-3; 10 nucleotides align to TRBD1. Sequenced material: PBMCs. The receptor's source is a man in his thirties or forties in good health and CMV-seronegative. The CDR3 DNA sequence: TGTGCCAGCAGGTCCGGGACAGGGGTTTTATTCCCCACAGATACGCAGTATTTT. It yields the protein CASRSGTGVLFPTDTQYF.